These T cell receptor beta chains were read from a single sample in a study of T cells after yellow fever vaccination. TCRdb reprocessed the 5' RACE reads with MiXCR, giving one entry per CDR3 protein. This table holds some 100,000 distinct CDR3 sequences, 8% to 10% found once. Sample: CD8+ T cells not binding an NS4B(214-222) dextramer, sorted from PBMCs, taken roughly 15 days after the first yellow fever vaccination. These TCRs come from a man aged 18 to 29 who received the YFV17D yellow fever vaccine. The CDR3 runs from the conserved cysteine through the conserved F or W. The D gene is left open where the match is weak. Not all rows give a size; the values are once, few, many and, for expanded clones, a class.

abundance	d_gene	v_gene	j_gene	CDR3nt	CDR3aa
few	TRBD2	TRBV27	TRBJ2-3	TGTGCCAGCAGTTTATCTAGTCGCGGGGGGCAGGGAGATACGCAGTATTTT	CASSLSSRGGQGDTQYF
.	.	TRBV7-9	TRBJ2-3	TGTGCCAGCAGGAGTACGGTCCAGGGAGGCACAGATACGCAGTATTTT	CASRSTVQGGTDTQYF
.	.	TRBV4-2	TRBJ2-2	TGTGCCAGCAGCCAAGAGCACCCGGGTGGCGGGGAGCTGTTTTTT	CASSQEHPGGGELFF
.	.	TRBV11-1	TRBJ2-7	TGTGCCAGCAGCTTCTCACCGACATCCTACGAGCAGTACTTC	CASSFSPTSYEQYF
many	TRBD2	TRBV12-3/TRBV12-4	TRBJ2-3	TGTGCCAGCAGTTCCACTAGCGGGGACACAGATACGCAGTATTTT	CASSSTSGDTDTQYF
few	TRBD1	TRBV6-1	TRBJ1-4	TGTGCCAGCAGTGCAGGGGGTTATGAAAAACTGTTTTTT	CASSAGGYEKLFF
.	.	TRBV9	TRBJ2-3	TGTGCCAGCTCCCCGAGCGGGACAGACACAGATACGCAGTATTTT	CASSPSGTDTDTQYF
few	.	TRBV15	TRBJ1-5	TGTGCCACCAGCAGCCGACGGGCTAGCAATCAGCCCCAGCATTTT	CATSSRRASNQPQHF
few	.	TRBV28	TRBJ2-1	TGTGCCAGCAGTACGACCCGGGACCGGTTGAATGAGCAGTTCTTC	CASSTTRDRLNEQFF
few	TRBD2	TRBV11-2	TRBJ2-1	TGTGCCAGCAGCCCCCCAGCGGGGGGGCCATACAATGAGCAGTTCTTC	CASSPPAGGPYNEQFF
many	.	TRBV7-9	TRBJ2-3	TGTGCCAGCAGCCTTGGTTTTACGCAGTATTTT	CASSLGFTQYF
.	TRBD2	TRBV12-3/TRBV12-4	TRBJ2-3	TGTGCCAGCAGTTCGGGACTAGCGGGGTCCACAGATACGCAGTATTTT	CASSSGLAGSTDTQYF
.	.	TRBV11-2	TRBJ2-7	TGTGCCAGCAGCTTCCACTCCTACGAGCAGTACTTC	CASSFHSYEQYF
.	.	TRBV6-2/TRBV6-3	TRBJ1-2	TGTGCCAGCAGTTCCACGTTAAACTATGGCTACACCTTC	CASSSTLNYGYTF
.	.	TRBV4-1	TRBJ2-1	TGCGCCAGCAGCCAAGATCAGGGTGAGCAGTTCTTC	CASSQDQGEQFF
.	.	TRBV11-1	TRBJ1-4	TGTGCCAGCAGCACTTCCCCTATTTCGTACAGAAGAATTGAAAAACTGTTTTTT	CASSTSPISYRRIEKLFF
few	TRBD1	TRBV14	TRBJ2-1	TGTGCCAGCAGCCAAGGCCCGACAGGGACCTACAATGAGCAGTTCTTC	CASSQGPTGTYNEQFF
.	.	TRBV29-1	TRBJ2-1	TGCAGCGTTGATAAGGGGATTGAGCAGTTCTTC	CSVDKGIEQFF
few	.	TRBV7-6	TRBJ1-5	TGTGCCAGCAGCTTAAGTGGGGGCAGTCAGCCCCAGCATTTT	CASSLSGGSQPQHF
few	.	TRBV7-3	TRBJ2-1	TGTGCCAGCAGCTTAACGAGCGCGGGGGCCAATGAGCAGTTCTTC	CASSLTSAGANEQFF
few	TRBD2	TRBV5-1	TRBJ2-3	TGCGCCAGCAGCTTGACTAGCGGAACTAGCACAGATACGCAGTATTTT	CASSLTSGTSTDTQYF
many	.	TRBV12-3/TRBV12-4	TRBJ2-7	TGTGCCAGCAGCCACTGGCAGGGCCCCGAGCAGTACTTC	CASSHWQGPEQYF
.	.	TRBV27	TRBJ2-7	TGTGCCAGCGGGAATGGGGGGGCCTCCTACGAGCAGTACTTC	CASGNGGASYEQYF
.	.	TRBV7-9	TRBJ2-7	TGTGCCAGCAGCTTAGAATTCGGGTACGAGCAGTACTTC	CASSLEFGYEQYF
few	.	TRBV11-2	TRBJ2-3	TGTGCCAGCAGCTTAGATTCGTCCCCCTTTGGGTCCGATACGCAGTATTTT	CASSLDSSPFGSDTQYF